The T cell receptor (beta chain) described here comes from a study of T cell responses to AZD1222 COVID-19 vaccine (dated by TCRdb to the early 2020s). For the study in its entirety: AZD1222 recipients whose second dose came at about 4 weeks and those whose second dose came at about 12 weeks were combined into one group, since spike-specific TCR depth and breadth did not differ between the two schedules. TCR sequencing was performed for over 230 trial participants, of whom about 200 were given two doses of AZD1222 and about 25 were given two doses of MenACWY control vaccine. Enrollment into the trials was organized by age into subgroups of 18-55, 56-69 and 70-plus years, and those subgroups contained roughly 150, 30 and 60 TCR-sequenced participants, respectively.

The time point label corresponds to: baseline before first vaccination. The vaccinee samples were drawn from two UK trials, COV001 and COV002, one of which was a single-blind randomized controlled phase 2/3 trial testing AZD1222 (ChAdOx1 nCoV-19) in healthy adults. For TCRbeta chain sequencing, PBMC samples were collected from trial participants at day 0 and at day 28 after the second dose. What the research found in general, with its limitations: The whole spike protein was spanned by vaccine-associated CD4 TCRs, and dominant responses were seen in regions 160-218 and 743-854. In the small 56-69-year group, the increase in depth fell short of significance, most likely because of low power. Reportedly, almost half of the unique spike-specific TCRs recognized epitopes lying outside the regions that are mutated in the B.1.351 and B.1.1.7 variants. Conclusions about previously exposed vaccinees are limited, since just five or six AZD1222 recipients were seropositive for SARS-CoV-2 at baseline. Participants were mostly white British, with more females than males. The authors suggested clonal diversity may have been underestimated. A significant rise in spike-specific TCR breadth and depth was observed after two AZD1222 doses relative to day 0 and relative to MenACWY recipients. Because no day 14 peak-response samples were available, repertoires were characterized only after the peak T cell response.

On this clone: Its antigen is currently not known. No base qualities exist here, and no much larger clone lies one base off it.

The CDR3 regions of human TCRbeta chains were analyzed by immunosequencing. The published analysis was carried out like this. Repertoire TCRs were matched against a reference library of SARS-CoV-2-specific TCRs generated with the MIRA antigen-specificity platform. Breadth was defined as the fraction of unique TCRs that were SARS-CoV-2-associated, and depth was defined as the fraction of total T cells that were SARS-CoV-2-associated. Using the MIRA data, each spike-specific TCR was assigned both to the spike region to which the TCR was reactive and to a CD4 or CD8 class. Log10-transformed breadth and depth values were compared by one-way ANOVA with Sidak's multiple comparisons tests. The source is immuneACCESS, and TCRdb retained only in-frame sequences with V and J called. Part of the clones is not carried over; for the studies checked, unresolved V genes explain less than half of this, and the remainder is unexplained. D and trimming were read from the DNA, whereas the V and J calls and clone size are those reported in that table. For this sample there are more than 85,000 clones; 60% to 80% appear just once. 21% of the sample is in the top ten clones.

Taken from cysteine to phenylalanine, the CDR3 has 14 residues. Of all the DNA, just the CDR3 is kept, 42 bases in frame from base 1. The germline V gene provides CDR1 SGHAT and CDR2 FQNNGV. Trimming takes 3 bases from V and 2 bases from J, and the germline ends sit 9 bases apart. The sequence is built from TRBV11-2 and TRBJ2-3; there is no confident call for the D gene. The clonotype comes from an adult in good health. The sample consisted of peripheral blood, taken on day 0 of AZD1222 vaccination. The DNA sequence follows: TGTGCCAGCAGCTTCGCTGGACCCACAGATACGCAGTATTTT. It specifies CASSFAGPTDTQYF.